Presented here are 2 T cell receptor beta chains from one specimen sequenced in a study of blood T cell repertoires in COVID-19 (dated by TCRdb to the early 2020s). The protocol used for the library was the immunoSEQ multiplex PCR assay. TCRdb obtained this table from immuneACCESS and retained in-frame rearrangements with V and J assigned. These tables miss some clones; where compared with another copy, unresolved V genes account for less than half of the shortfall, and the remainder is unexplained. Within this sample are around 130,000 clones, with roughly three quarters of them counted one time only. The top ten hold roughly 7.9% of the sample. The specimen was peripheral blood. These receptors were taken from a human donor in a cohort sampled during active COVID-19.

The rearrangement uses TRBV11-2 and TRBJ2-7; tentatively, D is TRBD1 (5 bases). The V end was cut by 0 bases, the J end by 4 bases, with 13 bases between. The CDR3 runs to 15 residues. CDR1 SGHAT and CDR2 FQNNGV come from the germline V gene. CDR3 DNA: TGTGCCAGCAGCTTAGAAAGGGGCCCCGATTACGAGCAGTACTTC. It codes for CASSLERGPDYEQYF.

This clone was detected once. This sequence joins TRBV7-9 and TRBJ2-2; a possible D gene is TRBD1 (5 bases). The V end lost 2 bases, the J end lost 2 bases, and 9 bases lay between the germline ends. Germline loops: CDR1 SEHNR, CDR2 FQNEAQ (reference sequence). CDR3 size: 15 residues. As DNA, the CDR3 is TGTGCCAGCAGCTTACGGACAAAAAACACCGGGGAGCTGTTTTTT. Translating it yields CASSLRTKNTGELFF.